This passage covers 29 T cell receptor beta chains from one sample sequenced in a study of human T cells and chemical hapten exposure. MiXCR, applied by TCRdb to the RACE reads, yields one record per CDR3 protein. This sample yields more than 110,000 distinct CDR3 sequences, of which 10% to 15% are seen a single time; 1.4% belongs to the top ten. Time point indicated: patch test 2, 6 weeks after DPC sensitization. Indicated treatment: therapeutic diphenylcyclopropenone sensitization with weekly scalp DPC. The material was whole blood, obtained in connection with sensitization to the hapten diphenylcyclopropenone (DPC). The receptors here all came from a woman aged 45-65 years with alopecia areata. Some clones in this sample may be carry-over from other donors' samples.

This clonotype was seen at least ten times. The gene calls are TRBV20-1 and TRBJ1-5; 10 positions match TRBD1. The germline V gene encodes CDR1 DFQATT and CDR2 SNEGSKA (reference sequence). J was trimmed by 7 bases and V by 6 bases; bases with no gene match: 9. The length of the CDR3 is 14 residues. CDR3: CSAGTGDLWQPQHF. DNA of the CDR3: TGCAGTGCAGGGACAGGGGATCTTTGGCAGCCCCAGCATTTT.

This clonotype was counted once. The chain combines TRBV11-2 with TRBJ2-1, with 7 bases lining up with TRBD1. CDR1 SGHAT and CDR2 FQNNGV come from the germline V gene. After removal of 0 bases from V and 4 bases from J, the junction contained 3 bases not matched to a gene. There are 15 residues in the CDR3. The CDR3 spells CASSLDLGQYNEQFF. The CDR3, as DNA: TGTGCCAGCAGCTTAGATTTGGGACAGTACAATGAGCAGTTCTTC.

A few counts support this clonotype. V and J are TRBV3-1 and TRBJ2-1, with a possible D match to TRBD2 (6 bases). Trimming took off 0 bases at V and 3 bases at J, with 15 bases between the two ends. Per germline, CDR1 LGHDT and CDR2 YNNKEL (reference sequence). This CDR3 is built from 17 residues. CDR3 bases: TGTGCCAGCAGCCAAGATCCCGGCGGGATCTTCTACAATGAGCAGTTCTTC. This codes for CASSQDPGGIFYNEQFF.

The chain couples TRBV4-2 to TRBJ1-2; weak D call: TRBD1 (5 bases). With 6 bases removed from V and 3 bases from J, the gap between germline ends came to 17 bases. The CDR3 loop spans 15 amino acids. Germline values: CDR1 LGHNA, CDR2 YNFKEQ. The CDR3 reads CASRTNDRKHYGYTF. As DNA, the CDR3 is TGTGCCAGCAGAACTAATGACAGAAAACACTATGGCTACACCTTC.

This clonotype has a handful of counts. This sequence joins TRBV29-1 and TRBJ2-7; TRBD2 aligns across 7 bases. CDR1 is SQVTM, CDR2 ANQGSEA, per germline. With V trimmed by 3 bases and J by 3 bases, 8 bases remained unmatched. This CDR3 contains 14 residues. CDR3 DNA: TGCAGCGTTGAGGGTCCCCGGGGGGTCTACGAGCAGTACTTC. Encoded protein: CSVEGPRGVYEQYF.

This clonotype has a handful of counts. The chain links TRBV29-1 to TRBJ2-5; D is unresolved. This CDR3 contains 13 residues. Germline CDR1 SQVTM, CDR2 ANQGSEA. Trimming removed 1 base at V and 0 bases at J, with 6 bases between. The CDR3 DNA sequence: TGCAGCGTTGAAGGCCAGTACCAAGAGACCCAGTACTTC. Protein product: CSVEGQYQETQYF.

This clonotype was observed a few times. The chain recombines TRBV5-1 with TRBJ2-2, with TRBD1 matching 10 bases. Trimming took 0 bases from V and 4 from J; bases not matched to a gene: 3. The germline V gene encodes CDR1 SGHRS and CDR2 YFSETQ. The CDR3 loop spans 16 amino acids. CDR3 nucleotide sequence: TGCGCCAGCAGCTTGGGACAGGGGGCGCTCACCGGGGAGCTGTTTTTT. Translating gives CASSLGQGALTGELFF.

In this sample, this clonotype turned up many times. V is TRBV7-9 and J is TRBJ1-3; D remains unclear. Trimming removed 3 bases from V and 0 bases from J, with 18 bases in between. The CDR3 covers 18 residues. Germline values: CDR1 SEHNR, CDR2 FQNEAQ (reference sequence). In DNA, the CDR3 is TGTGCCAGCAGCTTCTCTAGCGGACTACTTAGCTCTGGAAACACCATATATTTT. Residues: CASSFSSGLLSSGNTIYF.

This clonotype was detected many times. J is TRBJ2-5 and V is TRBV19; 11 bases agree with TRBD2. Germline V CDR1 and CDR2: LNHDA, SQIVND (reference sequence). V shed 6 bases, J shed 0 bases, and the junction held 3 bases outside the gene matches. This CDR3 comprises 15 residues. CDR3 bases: TGTGCCAGTAGATGGACTAGCGGGTACCAAGAGACCCAGTACTTC. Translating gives CASRWTSGYQETQYF.

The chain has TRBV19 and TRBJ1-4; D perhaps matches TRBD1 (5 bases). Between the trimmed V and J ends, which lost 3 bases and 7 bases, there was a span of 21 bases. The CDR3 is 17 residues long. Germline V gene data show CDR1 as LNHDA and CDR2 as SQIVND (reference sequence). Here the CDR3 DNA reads TGTGCCAGTAGTATCGTTGTCTTTCAGGGATTTACTGAAAAACTGTTTTTT. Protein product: CASSIVVFQGFTEKLFF.

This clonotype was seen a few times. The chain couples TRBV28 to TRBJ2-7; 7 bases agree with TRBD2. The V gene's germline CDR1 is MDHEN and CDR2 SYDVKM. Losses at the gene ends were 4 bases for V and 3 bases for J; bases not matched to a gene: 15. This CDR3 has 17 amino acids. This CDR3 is CASSSLLGGRVLYEQYF. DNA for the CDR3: TGTGCCAGCAGTTCCCTTCTTGGGGGGAGGGTCCTCTACGAGCAGTACTTC.

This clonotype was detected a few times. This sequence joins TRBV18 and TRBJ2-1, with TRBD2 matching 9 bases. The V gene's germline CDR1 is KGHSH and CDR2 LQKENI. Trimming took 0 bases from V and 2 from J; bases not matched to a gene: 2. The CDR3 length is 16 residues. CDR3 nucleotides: TGTGCCAGCTCACCACCGACTAGCGGTCCCTACAATGAGCAGTTCTTC. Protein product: CASSPPTSGPYNEQFF.

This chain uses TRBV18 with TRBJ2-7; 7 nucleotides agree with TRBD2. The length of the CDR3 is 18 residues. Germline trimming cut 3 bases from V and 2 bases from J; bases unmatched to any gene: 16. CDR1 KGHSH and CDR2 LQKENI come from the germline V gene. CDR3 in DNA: TGTGCCAGCTCACCGCTCAGTGGCGGGAGAGTTTCCGCCTACGAGCAGTACTTC. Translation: CASSPLSGGRVSAYEQYF.

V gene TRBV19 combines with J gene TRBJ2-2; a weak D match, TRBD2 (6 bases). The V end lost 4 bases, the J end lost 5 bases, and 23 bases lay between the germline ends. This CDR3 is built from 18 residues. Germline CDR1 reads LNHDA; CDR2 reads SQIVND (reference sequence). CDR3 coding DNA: TGTGCCAGTAGTACTATCTCGGGACTCGGCGGTAAAACCGGGGAGCTGTTTTTT. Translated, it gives CASSTISGLGGKTGELFF.

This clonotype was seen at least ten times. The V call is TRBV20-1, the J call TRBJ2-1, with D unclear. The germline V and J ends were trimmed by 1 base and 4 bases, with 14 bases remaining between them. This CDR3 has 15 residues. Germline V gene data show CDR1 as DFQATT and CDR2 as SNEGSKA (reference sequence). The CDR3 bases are TGCAGTGCTAGAGGTCCGCGAGGTGGGTACAATGAGCAGTTCTTC. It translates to CSARGPRGGYNEQFF.

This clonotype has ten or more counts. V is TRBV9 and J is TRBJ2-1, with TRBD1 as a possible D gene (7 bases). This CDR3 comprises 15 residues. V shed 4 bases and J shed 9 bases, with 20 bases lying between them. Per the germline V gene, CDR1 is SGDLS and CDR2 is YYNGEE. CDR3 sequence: CASSSGGLDRGEQFF. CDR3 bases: TGTGCCAGCAGCTCAGGGGGGTTGGATCGTGGTGAGCAGTTCTTC.

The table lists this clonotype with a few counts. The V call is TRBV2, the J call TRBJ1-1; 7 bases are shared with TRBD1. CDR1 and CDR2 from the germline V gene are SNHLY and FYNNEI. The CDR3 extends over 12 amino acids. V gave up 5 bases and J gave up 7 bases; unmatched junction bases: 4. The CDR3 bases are TGTGCCAGCAGTCCTGGACAGGATGAAGCTTTCTTT. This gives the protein CASSPGQDEAFF.

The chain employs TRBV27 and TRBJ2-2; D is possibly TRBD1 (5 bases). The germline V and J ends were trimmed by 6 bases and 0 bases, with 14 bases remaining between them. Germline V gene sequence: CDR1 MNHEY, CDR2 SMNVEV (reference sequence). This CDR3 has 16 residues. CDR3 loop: CASSRQLLSNTGELFF. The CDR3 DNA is TGTGCCAGCAGCCGACAGCTTCTATCGAACACCGGGGAGCTGTTTTTT.

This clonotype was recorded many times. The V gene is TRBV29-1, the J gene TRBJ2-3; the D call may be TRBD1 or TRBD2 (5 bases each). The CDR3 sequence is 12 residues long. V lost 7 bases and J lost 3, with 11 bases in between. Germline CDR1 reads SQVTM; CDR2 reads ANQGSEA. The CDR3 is CSGGTSTDTQYF. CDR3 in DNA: TGCAGCGGGGGGACCTCTACAGATACGCAGTATTTT.

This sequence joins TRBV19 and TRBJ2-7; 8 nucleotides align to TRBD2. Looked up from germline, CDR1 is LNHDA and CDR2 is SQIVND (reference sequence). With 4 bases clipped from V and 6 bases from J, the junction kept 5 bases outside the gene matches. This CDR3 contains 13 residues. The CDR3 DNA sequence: TGTGCCAGTAGTAAAGGGCTAGCGGGCGAGCAGTACTTC. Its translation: CASSKGLAGEQYF.

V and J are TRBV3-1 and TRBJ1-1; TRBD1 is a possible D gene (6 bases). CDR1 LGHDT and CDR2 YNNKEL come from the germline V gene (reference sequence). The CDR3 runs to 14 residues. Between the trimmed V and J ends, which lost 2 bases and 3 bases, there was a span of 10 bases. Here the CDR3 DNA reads TGTGCCAGCAGCCAACTGACAGGTCACACTGAAGCTTTCTTT. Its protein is CASSQLTGHTEAFF. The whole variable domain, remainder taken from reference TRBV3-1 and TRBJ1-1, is DTAVSQTPKYLVTQMGNDKSIKCEQNLGHDTMYWYKQDSKKFLKIMFSYNNKELIINETVPNRFSPKSPDKAHLNLHINSLELGDSAVYFCASSQLTGHTEAFFGQGTRLTVV.

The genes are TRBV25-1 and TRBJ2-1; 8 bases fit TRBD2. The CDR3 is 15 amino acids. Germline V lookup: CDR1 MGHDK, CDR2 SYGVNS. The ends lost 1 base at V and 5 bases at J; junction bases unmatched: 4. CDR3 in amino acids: CASSEFREGHNEQFF. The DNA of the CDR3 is TGTGCCAGCAGTGAATTCCGGGAGGGACACAATGAGCAGTTCTTC. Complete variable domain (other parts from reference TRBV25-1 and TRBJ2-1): EADIYQTPRYLVIGTGKKITLECSQTMGHDKMYWYQQDPGMELHLIHYSYGVNSTEKGDLSSESTVSRIRTEHFPLTLESARPSHTSQYLCASSEFREGHNEQFFGPGTRLTVL.

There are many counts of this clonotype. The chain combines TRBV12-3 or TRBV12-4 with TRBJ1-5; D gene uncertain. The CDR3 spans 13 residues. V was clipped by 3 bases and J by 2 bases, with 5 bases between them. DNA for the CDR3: TGTGCCAGCAGTTTTAGGGGCAATCAGCCCCAGCATTTT. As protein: CASSFRGNQPQHF.

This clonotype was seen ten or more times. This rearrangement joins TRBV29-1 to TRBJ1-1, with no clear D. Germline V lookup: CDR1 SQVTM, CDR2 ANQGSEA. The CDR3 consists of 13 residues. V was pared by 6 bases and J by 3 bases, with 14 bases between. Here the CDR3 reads CSVDQDGYTEAFF. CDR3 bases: TGCAGCGTGGATCAGGACGGTTACACTGAAGCTTTCTTT. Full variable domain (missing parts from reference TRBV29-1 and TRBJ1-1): SAVISQKPSRDICQRGTSLTIQCQVDSQVTMMFWYRQQPGQSLTLIATANQGSEATYESGFVIDKFPISRPNLTFSTLTVSNMSPEDSSIYLCSVDQDGYTEAFFGQGTRLTVV.

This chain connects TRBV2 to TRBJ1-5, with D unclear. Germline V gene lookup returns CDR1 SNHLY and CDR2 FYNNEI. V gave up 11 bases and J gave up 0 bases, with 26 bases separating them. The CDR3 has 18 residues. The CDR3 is CAVKGRAGGGYSNQPQHF. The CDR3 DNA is TGTGCCGTAAAAGGGAGGGCAGGCGGCGGTTATAGCAATCAGCCCCAGCATTTT.

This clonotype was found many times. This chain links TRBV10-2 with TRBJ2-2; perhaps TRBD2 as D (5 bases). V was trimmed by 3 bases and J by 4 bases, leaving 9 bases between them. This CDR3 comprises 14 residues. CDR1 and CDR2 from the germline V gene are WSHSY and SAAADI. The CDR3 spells CASSEWTSTGELFF. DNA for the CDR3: TGCGCCAGCAGTGAATGGACTTCCACCGGGGAGCTGTTTTTT.

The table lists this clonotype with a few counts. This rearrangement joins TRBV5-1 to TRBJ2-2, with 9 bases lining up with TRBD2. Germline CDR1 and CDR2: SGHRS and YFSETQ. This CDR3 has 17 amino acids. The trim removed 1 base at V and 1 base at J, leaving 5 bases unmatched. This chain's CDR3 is CASSLTRTSVNTGELFF. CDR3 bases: TGCGCCAGCAGCTTGACCAGGACTAGCGTGAACACCGGGGAGCTGTTTTTT.

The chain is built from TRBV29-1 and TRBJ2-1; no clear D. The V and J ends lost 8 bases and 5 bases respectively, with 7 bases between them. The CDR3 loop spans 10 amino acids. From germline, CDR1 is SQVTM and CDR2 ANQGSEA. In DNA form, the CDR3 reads TGCAGCTCCTGGGACAATGAGCAGTTCTTC. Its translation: CSSWDNEQFF.

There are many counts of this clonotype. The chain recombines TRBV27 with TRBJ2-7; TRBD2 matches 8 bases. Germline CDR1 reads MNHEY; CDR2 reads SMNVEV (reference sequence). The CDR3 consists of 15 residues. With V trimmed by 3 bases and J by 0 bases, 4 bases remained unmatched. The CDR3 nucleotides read TGTGCCAGCAGTTTCTCCAGCGGGGGCTCCTACGAGCAGTACTTC. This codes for CASSFSSGGSYEQYF.